The clone carrying this T cell receptor beta chain was recorded many times. Its antigen remains unidentified. The CDR3 is 11 residues long. The germline V and J ends were trimmed by 4 bases and 5 bases, with 3 bases remaining between them. Germline CDR1 and CDR2: SNHLY and FYNNEI. This sample is part of a study of beta chain features in type 1 diabetes. General study results and limits: Among all four CD4+ subsets, Type 1 diabetes patients had TCRB CDR3s that were moderately but significantly shorter. The study found that naive, central memory and Treg TCRB repertoires appeared more similar in patients than in healthy donors.

As every portion of the isolated RNA was reverse transcribed, the sequencing read expressed TCRB transcripts. Sequenced by immunoSEQ multiplex PCR; TCRdb stores in-frame clones only, minus some. Here the sample spans under 250,000 clones, 25% to 35% being singletons. V is TRBV2 and J is TRBJ2-1; D call uncertain. The sequenced sample consisted of central memory CD4+ T cells from blood. The source of this sequence is a young man in good health. The CDR3 sequence is CASSGHNEQFF. The CDR3 DNA follows: TGTGCCAGCAGTGGACACAATGAGCAGTTCTTC.